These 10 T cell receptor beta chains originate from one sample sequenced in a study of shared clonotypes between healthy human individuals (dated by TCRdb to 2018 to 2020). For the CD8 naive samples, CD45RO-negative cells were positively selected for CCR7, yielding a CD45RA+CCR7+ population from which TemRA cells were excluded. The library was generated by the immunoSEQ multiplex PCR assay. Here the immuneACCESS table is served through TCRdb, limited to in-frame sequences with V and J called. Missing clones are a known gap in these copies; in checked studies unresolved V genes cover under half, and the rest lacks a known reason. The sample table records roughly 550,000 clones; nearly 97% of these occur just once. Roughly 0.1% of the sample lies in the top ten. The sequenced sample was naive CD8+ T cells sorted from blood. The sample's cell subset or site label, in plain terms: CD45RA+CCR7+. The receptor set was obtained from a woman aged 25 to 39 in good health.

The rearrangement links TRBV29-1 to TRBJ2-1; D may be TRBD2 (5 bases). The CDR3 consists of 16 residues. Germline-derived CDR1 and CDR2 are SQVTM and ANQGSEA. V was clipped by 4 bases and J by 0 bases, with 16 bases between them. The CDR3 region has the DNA TGCAGCGTTGGCCTAGCTGCCCCCAGCTCCTACAATGAGCAGTTCTTC. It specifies CSVGLAAPSSYNEQFF.

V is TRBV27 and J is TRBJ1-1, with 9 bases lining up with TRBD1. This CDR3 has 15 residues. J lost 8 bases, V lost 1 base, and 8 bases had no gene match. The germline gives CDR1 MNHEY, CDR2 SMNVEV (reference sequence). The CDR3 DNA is TGTGCCAGCAGTTTATATCCCCCGACAGGGGGGGAAGCTTTCTTT. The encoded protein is CASSLYPPTGGEAFF.

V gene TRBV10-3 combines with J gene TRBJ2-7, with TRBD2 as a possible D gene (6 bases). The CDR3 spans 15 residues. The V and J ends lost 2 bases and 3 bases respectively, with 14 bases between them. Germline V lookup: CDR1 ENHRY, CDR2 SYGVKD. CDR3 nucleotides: TGTGCCATCAGTGAGGCCGGCGGGAAGGTCTACGAGCAGTACTTC. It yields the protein CAISEAGGKVYEQYF.

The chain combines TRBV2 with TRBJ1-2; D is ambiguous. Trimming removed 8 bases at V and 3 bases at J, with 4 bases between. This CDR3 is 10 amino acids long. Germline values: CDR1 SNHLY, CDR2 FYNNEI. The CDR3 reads CASSDYGYTF. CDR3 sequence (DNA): TGTGCCAGCTCGGACTATGGCTACACCTTC.

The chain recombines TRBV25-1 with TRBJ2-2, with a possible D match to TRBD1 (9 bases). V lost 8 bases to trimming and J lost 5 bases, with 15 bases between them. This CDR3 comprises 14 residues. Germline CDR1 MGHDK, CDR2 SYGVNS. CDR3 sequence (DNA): TGTGCCAGCCGGGAGGGGACAGGGACCGGGGAGCTGTTTTTT. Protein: CASREGTGTGELFF.

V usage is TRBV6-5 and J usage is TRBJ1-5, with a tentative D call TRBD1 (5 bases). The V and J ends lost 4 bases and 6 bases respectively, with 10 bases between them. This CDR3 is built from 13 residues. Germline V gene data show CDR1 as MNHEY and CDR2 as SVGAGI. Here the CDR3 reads CASSSPGGQPQHF. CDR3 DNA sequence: TGTGCCAGCAGTTCCCCCGGGGGTCAGCCCCAGCATTTT.

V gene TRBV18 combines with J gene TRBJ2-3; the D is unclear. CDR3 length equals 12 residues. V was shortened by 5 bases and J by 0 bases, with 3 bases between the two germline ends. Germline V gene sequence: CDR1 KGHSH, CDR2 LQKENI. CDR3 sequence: CASSLSTDTQYF. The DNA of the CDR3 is TGTGCCAGCTCATTAAGCACAGATACGCAGTATTTT.

CDR3 nucleotide sequence: TGTGCCATTGACAGCTCTTATGGCTACACCTTC. It codes for CAIDSSYGYTF. V is TRBV19 and J is TRBJ1-2; D is possibly TRBD1 (5 bases). The CDR3 consists of 11 residues. The V gene's germline CDR1 is LNHDA and CDR2 SQIVND (reference sequence). The germline V and J ends were trimmed by 10 bases and 5 bases, with 11 bases remaining between them.

The DNA for the CDR3 is TGTGCCAGCAGCGGTCATACTAGCGGGAGTCTTTACGAGCAGTACTTC. This sequence encodes CASSGHTSGSLYEQYF. The V gene is TRBV7-6, the J gene TRBJ2-7, with 11 bases matching TRBD2. The CDR3 is 16 amino acids. Germline CDR1 and CDR2: SGHVS and FNYEAQ. V was clipped by 5 bases and J by 4 bases; unmatched bases: 10. The variable domain in full, completed from reference TRBV7-6 and TRBJ2-7, reads GAGVSQSPRYKVTKRGQDVALRCDPISGHVSLYWYRQALGQGPEFLTYFNYEAQQDKSGLPNDRFSAERPEGSISTLTIQRTEQRDSAMYRCASSGHTSGSLYEQYFGPGTRLTVT.

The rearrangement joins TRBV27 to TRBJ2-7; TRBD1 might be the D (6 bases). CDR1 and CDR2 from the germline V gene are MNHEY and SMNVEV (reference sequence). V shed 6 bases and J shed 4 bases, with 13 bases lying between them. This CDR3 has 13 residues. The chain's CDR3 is CASSSGDTYEQYF. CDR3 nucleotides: TGTGCCAGCAGCTCAGGGGACACATACGAGCAGTACTTC.